The 22 T cell receptor beta chains below all came from one sample that was sequenced in a study of memory CD4+ T cells and cytomegalovirus serostatus. Single viable CD3+CD4+CD8-CD45RO+ cells were sorted as the memory CD4+ T cells. TCRdb's table, derived via immunoSEQ multiplex PCR, lists solely in-frame clones and lacks some. The sample includes about 48,000 clones, about three quarters of them seen just once. Sequencing was carried out using memory CD4+ T cells from blood. These receptors all come from an adult in good health and CMV-seronegative.

This rearrangement joins TRBV18 to TRBJ2-7; the D gene could be TRBD1 or TRBD2 (5 bases each). V dropped 5 bases and J dropped 3 bases, with 11 bases sitting between them. CDR1 and CDR2 from the germline V gene are KGHSH and LQKENI. The CDR3 runs 13 residues. This chain's CDR3 is CASSGDGLYEQYF. DNA for the CDR3: TGTGCCAGCTCAGGGGACGGGCTCTACGAGCAGTACTTC.

V usage is TRBV2 and J usage is TRBJ2-7; D might be TRBD2 (5 bases). This CDR3 spans 13 amino acids. The germline gives CDR1 SNHLY, CDR2 FYNNEI. The V end lost 7 bases, the J end lost 9 bases, and 19 bases lay between the germline ends. The CDR3 spells CASKPAALVWQYF. The DNA for the CDR3 is TGTGCCAGCAAACCAGCGGCTCTGGTGTGGCAGTACTTC.

The J gene is TRBJ2-1, the V gene TRBV14; TRBD2 might be the D (6 bases). Germline V lookup: CDR1 SGHDN, CDR2 FVKESK. The CDR3 runs 13 residues. Trimming shortened V by 5 bases and J by 6 bases, and 11 bases separated the two germline ends. The CDR3 region has the DNA TGTGCCAGCAGCTACGGGAGTTCCAATGAGCAGTTCTTC. Protein sequence: CASSYGSSNEQFF.

The chain combines TRBV19 with TRBJ2-1; no firm D call. The CDR3 covers 15 residues. V was trimmed by 2 bases and J by 0 bases, leaving 8 bases between them. Germline assignment: CDR1 LNHDA and CDR2 SQIVND (reference sequence). This chain's CDR3 is CASSITAGSYNEQFF. CDR3 bases: TGTGCCAGTAGTATAACAGCCGGCTCCTACAATGAGCAGTTCTTC.

The chain joins TRBV5-1 to TRBJ2-1, with 8 bases that match TRBD1. Losses at the gene ends were 4 bases for V and 0 bases for J; bases not matched to a gene: 6. Germline V CDR1 and CDR2: SGHRS, YFSETQ. This CDR3 has 16 residues. The CDR3 is CASSHGTGDSYNEQFF. The CDR3 region has the DNA TGCGCCAGCAGCCACGGGACAGGTGACTCCTACAATGAGCAGTTCTTC.

V gene TRBV5-4 combines with J gene TRBJ2-5, with TRBD2 identical over 14 bases. The CDR3 sequence is 16 residues long. The germline gives CDR1 SGHNT, CDR2 YYREEE (reference sequence). Unmatched junction bases numbered 5, after V lost 3 bases and J lost 4 bases. CDR3 DNA: TGTGCCAGCAGCTCCCCGGGACTAGCGGGAGTAGAGACCCAGTACTTC. As protein: CASSSPGLAGVETQYF.

This clone was seen more than once but under ten times. The CDR3 loop reads CASRVSGANVLTF. DNA for the CDR3: TGCGCCAGCAGGGTTTCTGGGGCCAACGTCCTGACTTTC. The J gene is TRBJ2-6, the V gene TRBV5-1; unclear D gene. Germline lookup yields CDR1 SGHRS and CDR2 YFSETQ. With 5 bases removed from V and 1 base from J, the gap between germline ends came to 4 bases. The CDR3 is made up of 13 amino acids.

In DNA, the CDR3 is TGTGCCACCGGTCCATCCTGGGGCCGCTCTGGGGCCAACGTCCTGACTTTC. It yields the protein CATGPSWGRSGANVLTF. The chain recombines TRBV15 with TRBJ2-6, with D perhaps TRBD1 (5 bases). Germline V CDR1 and CDR2: LNHNV, YYDKDF (reference sequence). The CDR3 covers 17 residues. Trimming pared 8 bases from V and 0 bases from J, leaving 17 bases between.

CDR3 residues: CASSSDWPEQFF. CDR3 DNA sequence: TGTGCCAGCAGCTCGGACTGGCCGGAGCAGTTCTTC. The chain couples TRBV11-2 to TRBJ2-1; D is perhaps TRBD2 (5 bases). Trimming took 4 bases from V and 10 from J, leaving 11 bases between them. The germline V gene encodes CDR1 SGHAT and CDR2 FQNNGV. The CDR3 has 12 residues.

The rearrangement links TRBV7-7 to TRBJ1-3, with no clear D. V was pared by 5 bases and J by 0 bases, with 20 bases between. The CDR3 covers 18 residues. Germline CDR1 reads SSHAT; CDR2 reads FNYEAQ (reference sequence). The CDR3 DNA sequence: TGTGCCAGCAGCCCCCTAAACCCGGGAGTAATCTCTGGAAACACCATATATTTT. Translated, it gives CASSPLNPGVISGNTIYF.

The rearrangement links TRBV10-2 to TRBJ2-5, with TRBD2 matching 9 bases. V lost 4 bases and J lost 7; bases outside the gene matches: 10. In germline, CDR1 is WSHSY, CDR2 SAAADI. The CDR3 extends over 15 amino acids. As DNA, the CDR3 is TGCGCCAGCAGTGGTGGCGGGGGGGTGTTAGGGACCCAGTACTTC. This gives the protein CASSGGGGVLGTQYF.

The chain recombines TRBV5-1 with TRBJ1-2, with 7 bases matching TRBD1. The germline V gene encodes CDR1 SGHRS and CDR2 YFSETQ. The CDR3 has 13 residues. V gave up 4 bases and J gave up 5 bases; unmatched junction bases: 5. The CDR3 loop is CASSIDREYGYTF. In nucleotides, the CDR3 is TGCGCCAGCAGCATTGACAGGGAATATGGCTACACCTTC.

The V gene is TRBV29-1, the J gene TRBJ1-2; tentative D call: TRBD1 (6 bases). Germline-derived CDR1 and CDR2 are SQVTM and ANQGSEA. The V gene lost 1 base and the J gene lost 2 bases, with 11 bases spanning the gap. The CDR3 loop spans 14 amino acids. CDR3 sequence reads: CSVEAGGQNYGYTF. CDR3 bases: TGCAGCGTTGAAGCGGGCGGACAGAACTATGGCTACACCTTC. The whole variable domain, filled in from reference TRBV29-1 and TRBJ1-2, reads SAVISQKPSRDICQRGTSLTIQCQVDSQVTMMFWYRQQPGQSLTLIATANQGSEATYESGFVIDKFPISRPNLTFSTLTVSNMSPEDSSIYLCSVEAGGQNYGYTFGSGTRLTVV.

This clone showed up just a few times. J is TRBJ1-2 and V is TRBV6-4; D ambiguous. The CDR3 spans 11 residues. Germline V CDR1 and CDR2: MRHNA, SNTAGT. V lost 7 bases, J lost 9 bases, and 12 bases lay in between. The DNA of the CDR3 is TGTGCCAGCAAACTTGAGTACCGCTACACCTTC. Protein product: CASKLEYRYTF.

The chain recombines TRBV11-2 with TRBJ1-1; no definite D call. The V gene's germline CDR1 is SGHAT and CDR2 FQNNGV. Trimming removed 0 bases from V and 1 base from J, with 12 bases in between. This CDR3 has 16 amino acids. The CDR3 DNA reads as TGTGCCAGCAGCTTAGATTGGGAACGCTGGAACACTGAAGCTTTCTTT. This codes for CASSLDWERWNTEAFF.

The rearrangement joins TRBV11-1 to TRBJ1-6; TRBD1 matches 8 bases. CDR3 size: 13 residues. Germline trimming cut 1 base from V and 13 bases from J; bases unmatched to any gene: 3. Germline V gene lookup returns CDR1 SGHAT and CDR2 FQDESV (reference sequence). The CDR3 DNA reads as TGTGCCAGCAGCTTAGGGGACAGGTCGCCCCTCCACTTT. As protein: CASSLGDRSPLHF.

There are a few counts of this clone. The chain couples TRBV9 to TRBJ1-2, with D uncertain. Trimming took 0 bases from V and 2 from J, leaving 11 bases between them. This CDR3 comprises 15 residues. CDR1 is SGDLS, CDR2 YYNGEE, per germline. The CDR3 here is CASSVALGLNYGYTF. CDR3 sequence (DNA): TGTGCCAGCAGCGTAGCTTTAGGACTAAACTATGGCTACACCTTC.

This rearrangement joins TRBV19 to TRBJ1-4; D possibly corresponds to TRBD1 (6 bases). Between the trimmed V and J ends, which lost 6 bases and 11 bases, there was a span of 13 bases. CDR3 size: 12 residues. Germline lookup yields CDR1 LNHDA and CDR2 SQIVND (reference sequence). For the CDR3, the DNA is TGTGCCAGTAGCAACGCCGGGGGCAAACTGTTTTTT. Translation: CASSNAGGKLFF.

This clone was found once. The CDR3 DNA follows: TGTGCCAGCAGTGAAAGATTCGGGACTAGCGGGCGACCCACAGATACGCAGTATTTT. Translating gives CASSERFGTSGRPTDTQYF. The rearrangement uses TRBV2 and TRBJ2-3; 12 bases align to TRBD2. Germline CDR1 SNHLY, CDR2 FYNNEI. V lost 2 bases, J lost 2 bases, and 11 bases stayed unmatched. This CDR3 has 19 amino acids.

The rearrangement links TRBV5-1 to TRBJ2-5; perhaps TRBD2 as D (6 bases). This CDR3 has 14 amino acids. Germline V lookup: CDR1 SGHRS, CDR2 YFSETQ. Trimming took 0 bases from V and 7 from J, leaving 13 bases between them. CDR3 coding DNA: TGCGCCAGCAGCTTGGCCCTAGCGCGGGGGACCCAGTACTTC. Translating it yields CASSLALARGTQYF.

The chain couples TRBV18 to TRBJ1-1, with a tentative D call TRBD1 (5 bases). V lost 3 bases and J lost 1, with 15 bases in between. Germline CDR1 reads KGHSH; CDR2 reads LQKENI. CDR3 length: 16 residues. The chain's CDR3 is CASSPAGRQTNTEAFF. The DNA for the CDR3 is TGTGCCAGCTCACCCGCAGGGCGCCAGACGAACACTGAAGCTTTCTTT.

This sequence joins TRBV2 and TRBJ1-2; 8 nucleotides line up with TRBD1. This CDR3 is built from 14 residues. With 8 bases clipped from V and 3 bases from J, the junction kept 8 bases outside the gene matches. Germline V gives CDR1 SNHLY, CDR2 FYNNEI. CDR3: CASGTGRPYYGYTF. DNA of the CDR3: TGTGCCAGCGGGACAGGCCGACCATACTATGGCTACACCTTC.